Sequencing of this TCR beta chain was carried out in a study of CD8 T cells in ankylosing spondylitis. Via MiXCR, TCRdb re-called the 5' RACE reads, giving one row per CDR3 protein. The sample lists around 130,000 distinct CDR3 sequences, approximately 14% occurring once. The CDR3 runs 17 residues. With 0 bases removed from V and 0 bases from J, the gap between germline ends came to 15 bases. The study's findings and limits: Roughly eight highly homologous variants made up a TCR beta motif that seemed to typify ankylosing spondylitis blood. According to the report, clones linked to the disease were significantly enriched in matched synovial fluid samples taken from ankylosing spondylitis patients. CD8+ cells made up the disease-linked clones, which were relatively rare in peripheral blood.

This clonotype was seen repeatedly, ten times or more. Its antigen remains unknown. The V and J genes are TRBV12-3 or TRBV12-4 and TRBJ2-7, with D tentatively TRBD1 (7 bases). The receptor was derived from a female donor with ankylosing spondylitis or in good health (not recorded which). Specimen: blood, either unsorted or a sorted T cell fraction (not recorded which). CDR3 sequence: CASSLAGGGLSSYEQYF. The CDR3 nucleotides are TGTGCCAGCAGTTTAGCCGGAGGGGGCCTCAGCTCCTACGAGCAGTACTTC.